This TCR beta chain was identified in a study of CD8 T cells in Susac syndrome. RNA in amounts of about 0.45 to 1 ug was reverse transcribed with random hexamers. Amplification of TCR beta CDR3 spanned 54 Vbeta and 13 Jbeta via immunoSEQ multiplex PCR. TCRdb used MiXCR to reprocess the immunoSEQ multiplex PCR reads, holding one entry per CDR3 protein. The table lists approximately 200,000 distinct CDR3 sequences, approximately 95% of them singletons. J gave up 4 bases and V 4 bases, and 3 bases lay outside the gene matches. Germline V CDR1 and CDR2: MNHNS, SASEGT. The CDR3 sequence is 13 residues long.

The sample taken for sequencing was CD4+ T cells from PBMCs. The receptor was isolated from a human donor with multiple sclerosis. The V call is TRBV6-1, the J call TRBJ1-2, with TRBD1 identical over 7 bases. The CDR3 nucleotides read TGTGCCAGCAGTGTCGGACAGGTCTATGGCTACACCTTC. Translating it yields CASSVGQVYGYTF.